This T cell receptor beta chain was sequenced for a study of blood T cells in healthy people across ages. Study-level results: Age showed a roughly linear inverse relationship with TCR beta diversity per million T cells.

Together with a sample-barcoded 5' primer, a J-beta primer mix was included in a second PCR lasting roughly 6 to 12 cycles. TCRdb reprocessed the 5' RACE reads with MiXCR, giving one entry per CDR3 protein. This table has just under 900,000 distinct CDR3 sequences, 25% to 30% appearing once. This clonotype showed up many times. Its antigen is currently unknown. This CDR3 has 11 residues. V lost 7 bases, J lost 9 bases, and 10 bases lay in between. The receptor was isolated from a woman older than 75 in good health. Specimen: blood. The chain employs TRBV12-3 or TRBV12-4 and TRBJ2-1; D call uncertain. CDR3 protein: CASTNYGEQFF. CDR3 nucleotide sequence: TGTGCCAGCACCAATTACGGTGAGCAGTTCTTC.